This T cell receptor beta chain is drawn from a study of T cells in women clearing cervical HPV infection. Study as a whole: Case blood was drawn when the lesion was first found; control blood after infection became undetectable. Cases' blood sampling followed lesion detection by median roughly 160 days (90 to 200). Study-level findings and limits: Richness plus V gene abundances separated cases from controls with AUC approximately 0.78.

Remarks on this clone: Its antigen is undetermined. The sequence runs out 3 residues before the end of the CDR3; the remainder is reconstructed from the germline J gene.

This table comes from immunoSEQ multiplex PCR, and its TCRdb copy is limited to in-frame clones, with some not included. The data show fewer than 35,000 clones, and the top ten clones hold about 17%. Deletions cut 5 bases from V and 1 base from J, with 13 bases between. The CDR3 length is 15 residues. Germline loops: CDR1 SGHTA, CDR2 FQGTGA. Sequencing input: blood buffy coat. This sequence was found in a woman between 18 and 70 years old with a cervical HPV16 infection that either progressed to CIN3+ or cleared (not recorded which). This chain links TRBV7-3 with TRBJ2-3; D remains ambiguous. Incomplete CDR3 DNA: TGTGCCAGCAGCCCGACTTTGGTCCGCACAGATACG. It yields the protein CASSPTLVRTDT. The complete CDR3 reads CASSPTLVRTDTQYF. Full variable domain (outside the CDR3, taken from reference TRBV7-3 and TRBJ2-3): GAGVSQTPSNKVTEKGKYVELRCDPISGHTALYWYRQSLGQGPEFLIYFQGTGAADDSGLPNDRFFAVRPEGSVSTLKIQRTERGDSAVYLCASSPTLVRTDTQYFGPGTRLTVL.